The rows below give T cell receptor beta chains drawn from one sample of a study of Ad26.COV2.S vaccination and SARS-CoV-2 variants. Some clones are missing from TCRdb's copy, which holds only in-frame ones; the method was immunoSEQ multiplex PCR. The sample gives approximately 400,000 clones, 83% of which show up once; 7.4% is in the top ten. Sequences were derived from peripheral blood, sampled in a trial of Ad26.COV2.S vaccine versus placebo. These receptors were taken from a person between 18 and 65 years old who received the Ad26.COV2.S COVID-19 vaccine or a placebo. CDR3s include the opening cysteine and the closing phenylalanine or tryptophan. D genes are given only for firm matches. Clone size is shown for a subset of rows, as once, few, many or a class of expanded clone.

V: TRBV6-1
J: TRBJ2-7
D: NA
size: NA
DNA: TGTGCCAGCAGTGAAGGGGGGGACTACGAGCAGTACTTC
CDR3: CASSEGGDYEQYF

V: TRBV7-3
J: TRBJ2-1
D: NA
size: NA
DNA: TGTGCCAGCAGCTTTGTATCAGCTAGTGAGCAGTTCTTC
CDR3: CASSFVSASEQFF

V: TRBV4-1
J: TRBJ2-7
D: NA
size: NA
DNA: TGCGCCAGCAGCCACCCCACTAGCTACGAGCAGTACTTC
CDR3: CASSHPTSYEQYF

V: TRBV9
J: TRBJ1-2
D: TRBD1
size: NA
DNA: TGTGCCAGCAGCGTGGACAGGGGCCTCTATGGCTACACCTTC
CDR3: CASSVDRGLYGYTF

V: TRBV5-5
J: TRBJ2-5
D: NA
size: NA
DNA: TGTGCCAGCAGCTATCAAGAGACCCAGTACTTC
CDR3: CASSYQETQYF

V: TRBV10-2
J: TRBJ2-1
D: NA
size: once
DNA: TGCGCCAGCTTCGGAACTGAGCAGTTCTTC
CDR3: CASFGTEQFF

V: TRBV14
J: TRBJ1-1
D: NA
size: NA
DNA: TGTGCCAGCAGCCAACAGGGTGGCACTGAAGCTTTCTTT
CDR3: CASSQQGGTEAFF

V: TRBV7-9
J: TRBJ1-1
D: NA
size: NA
DNA: TGTGCCAGCAGCTTCCAGGGGATCTGGTTGATGGCTTTCTTT
CDR3: CASSFQGIWLMAFF

V: TRBV28
J: TRBJ2-2
D: TRBD2
size: NA
DNA: TGTGCCAGCAGTGGGACTAGCGGGAGTATCTCCGGGGAGCTGTTTTTT
CDR3: CASSGTSGSISGELFF

V: TRBV7-9
J: TRBJ1-4
D: TRBD1
size: NA
DNA: TGTGCCAGCAGCCCGGGACAGTCTGAAAAACTGTTTTTT
CDR3: CASSPGQSEKLFF

V: TRBV9
J: TRBJ2-7
D: NA
size: NA
DNA: TGTGCCAGCAGCGATCAACTAGCCGGAGAGCAGTACTTC
CDR3: CASSDQLAGEQYF

V: TRBV10-2
J: TRBJ2-3
D: NA
size: NA
DNA: TGCGCCAGCAGTCTCGGGGCCCGCACAGATACGCAGTATTTT
CDR3: CASSLGARTDTQYF

V: TRBV18
J: TRBJ1-1
D: NA
size: few
DNA: TGTGCCTCACGGGCAGGCATGAACACTGAAGCTTTCTTT
CDR3: CASRAGMNTEAFF

V: TRBV2
J: TRBJ2-1
D: TRBD2
size: NA
DNA: TGTGCCAGCAGGCTTCGGGAGGGTTCCTACAATGAGCAGTTCTTC
CDR3: CASRLREGSYNEQFF

V: TRBV5-6
J: TRBJ2-7
D: NA
size: NA
DNA: TGTGCCAGCAGCTTGAAAGGCCGGATTATTTCCTACGAGCAGTACTTC
CDR3: CASSLKGRIISYEQYF

V: TRBV6-5
J: TRBJ2-7
D: NA
size: NA
DNA: TGTGCCAGCAGTTACGGCGACAGGAAGACCTACGAGCAGTACTTC
CDR3: CASSYGDRKTYEQYF

V: TRBV5-1
J: TRBJ1-4
D: NA
size: NA
DNA: TGCGCCAGCAGCCCGGGGCAGGGAAGACCTAATGAAAAACTGTTTTTT
CDR3: CASSPGQGRPNEKLFF

V: TRBV7-9
J: TRBJ1-5
D: TRBD1
size: once
DNA: TGTGCCAGCAGCCCTGGGACAGGGGGTGGAAATCAGCCCCAGCATTTT
CDR3: CASSPGTGGGNQPQHF

V: TRBV6-2/TRBV6-3
J: TRBJ1-5
D: NA
size: NA
DNA: TGTGCCAGCAGTACAGGGACTCAGCCCCAGCATTTT
CDR3: CASSTGTQPQHF

V: TRBV5-4
J: TRBJ1-1
D: NA
size: NA
DNA: TGTGCCAGCAGAGTGAAGGGGAACACTGAAGCTTTCTTT
CDR3: CASRVKGNTEAFF

V: TRBV7-9
J: TRBJ2-7
D: NA
size: NA
DNA: TGTGCCAGCAGCCCCCGGGGGAATGCGTACGAGCAGTACTTC
CDR3: CASSPRGNAYEQYF

V: TRBV19
J: TRBJ1-4
D: TRBD1
size: NA
DNA: TGTGCCAGTAGTAACAGGGGGCGTGAAAAACTGTTTTTT
CDR3: CASSNRGREKLFF

V: TRBV5-6
J: TRBJ1-3
D: NA
size: NA
DNA: TGTGCCAGCACCCTCGGGACAACAGGAAACACCATATATTTT
CDR3: CASTLGTTGNTIYF

V: TRBV19
J: TRBJ1-2
D: NA
size: NA
DNA: TGTGCCAGCCTCGGGTTCAACTATGGCTACACCTTC
CDR3: CASLGFNYGYTF

V: TRBV20-1
J: TRBJ1-4
D: NA
size: once
DNA: TGCAGTGCTAGTAAGCTCGGGAGATATAATGAAAAACTGTTTTTT
CDR3: CSASKLGRYNEKLFF

V: TRBV29-1
J: TRBJ1-1
D: NA
size: NA
DNA: TGCAGCGTTGTGCGACAGGACACTGAAGCTTTCTTT
CDR3: CSVVRQDTEAFF

V: TRBV7-9
J: TRBJ2-7
D: NA
size: NA
DNA: TGTGCCAGCAGCTCCAATAAAGCACAAATCTACGAGCAGTACTTC
CDR3: CASSSNKAQIYEQYF

V: TRBV6-5
J: TRBJ1-2
D: NA
size: NA
DNA: TGTGCCAGCAAGGACCAGGGCCAGGGGCCTGGCTACACCTTC
CDR3: CASKDQGQGPGYTF

V: TRBV2
J: TRBJ1-5
D: NA
size: NA
DNA: TGTGCCAGCGCGGACGGCCCTAATCAGCCCCAGCATTTT
CDR3: CASADGPNQPQHF

V: TRBV10-3
J: TRBJ2-3
D: TRBD2
size: NA
DNA: TGTGCCATCAGCCCGACTAGCGTCACAGATACGCAGTATTTT
CDR3: CAISPTSVTDTQYF

V: TRBV6-5
J: TRBJ1-5
D: TRBD1
size: NA
DNA: TGTGCCAGCAGACCCAATCGACAGGGGAATCAGCCCCAGCATTTT
CDR3: CASRPNRQGNQPQHF

V: TRBV3-1/TRBV3-2
J: TRBJ2-3
D: TRBD2
size: NA
DNA: TGTGCCAGCAGCCAAGGTAAAGCGGGGGAGGCAGATACGCAGTATTTT
CDR3: CASSQGKAGEADTQYF

V: TRBV5-1
J: TRBJ2-3
D: TRBD1
size: NA
DNA: TGCGCCAGCATAGGGACAGGGGGAGATTTCGCAGATACGCAGTATTTT
CDR3: CASIGTGGDFADTQYF

V: TRBV27
J: TRBJ1-2
D: NA
size: NA
DNA: TGTGCCAGCAGTCCGGGGTCTTATCTCGATTATGGCTACACCTTC
CDR3: CASSPGSYLDYGYTF

V: TRBV19
J: TRBJ1-1
D: NA
size: NA
DNA: TGTGCCAGTAGTACGGGACAAGGCCTGTCCGCCACTGAAGCTTTCTTT
CDR3: CASSTGQGLSATEAFF

V: TRBV13
J: TRBJ1-3
D: NA
size: NA
DNA: TGTGCCAGCAGCTTAAGGGGGGCATCTGGAAACACCATATATTTT
CDR3: CASSLRGASGNTIYF

V: TRBV7-3
J: TRBJ2-2
D: NA
size: NA
DNA: TGTGCCAGCAGTTGGGGGGACCCTACCGGGGAGCTGTTTTTT
CDR3: CASSWGDPTGELFF

V: TRBV10-3
J: TRBJ2-2
D: NA
size: NA
DNA: TGTGCCATCAGTGGCCGTCCAGGTGGGCTAGGGGAGCTGTTTTTT
CDR3: CAISGRPGGLGELFF

V: TRBV5-6
J: TRBJ2-2
D: TRBD1
size: NA
DNA: TGTGCCAGCAGCTTATCAGGGGGCGGCACCGGGGAGCTGTTTTTT
CDR3: CASSLSGGGTGELFF

V: TRBV4-1
J: TRBJ2-5
D: TRBD2
size: few
DNA: TGCGCCAGCAGCCAGCGAGCCGGGGCGGGAGGCGGGGAGACCCAGTACTTC
CDR3: CASSQRAGAGGGETQYF

V: TRBV5-6
J: TRBJ2-5
D: NA
size: NA
DNA: TGTGCCAGCAGTTTGACGGAGACCCAGTACTTC
CDR3: CASSLTETQYF

V: TRBV27
J: TRBJ2-7
D: NA
size: NA
DNA: TGTGCCAGCAGAGAGGAGGGAGCCCCCTCCTACGAGCAGTACTTC
CDR3: CASREEGAPSYEQYF

V: TRBV6-5
J: TRBJ1-5
D: TRBD1
size: NA
DNA: TGTGCCAGCGGGACAGGCAACTCGGTTCAGCCCCAGCATTTT
CDR3: CASGTGNSVQPQHF

V: TRBV29-1
J: TRBJ2-3
D: NA
size: NA
DNA: TGCAGCGTTGATAGAGGGGACACCGGGAGGGATACGCAGTATTTT
CDR3: CSVDRGDTGRDTQYF

V: TRBV4-3
J: TRBJ1-2
D: NA
size: once
DNA: TGCGCCAGCAGCCAAGATCGGTCGAGACAGCGCCATGGCTACACCTTC
CDR3: CASSQDRSRQRHGYTF

V: TRBV14
J: TRBJ1-6
D: NA
size: NA
DNA: TGTGCCAGCAGCCAAAGATCGCAGCTAAATTCACCCCTCCACTTT
CDR3: CASSQRSQLNSPLHF

V: TRBV9
J: TRBJ2-7
D: NA
size: NA
DNA: TGTGCCAGCAGCGTTGGACACCGGGCCTACGAGCAGTACTTC
CDR3: CASSVGHRAYEQYF

V: TRBV6-1
J: TRBJ1-1
D: NA
size: NA
DNA: TGTGCCAGCAGTGAAGAGGGGGGAAACACTGAAGCTTTCTTT
CDR3: CASSEEGGNTEAFF

V: TRBV9
J: TRBJ2-3
D: TRBD2
size: once
DNA: TGTGCCAGCAGTCGAACTAGCGGAGCAGATACGCAGTATTTT
CDR3: CASSRTSGADTQYF

V: TRBV19
J: TRBJ2-7
D: NA
size: NA
DNA: TGTGCCAGTAGTGACCGGGAAGAGCAGTACTTC
CDR3: CASSDREEQYF

V: TRBV27
J: TRBJ2-1
D: TRBD2
size: NA
DNA: TGTGCCAGCAGTCCCCTACCGGGAGGCACCCGAGACAATGAGCAGTTCTTC
CDR3: CASSPLPGGTRDNEQFF

V: TRBV27
J: TRBJ1-3
D: NA
size: NA
DNA: TGTGCCAGCAGTAGGGAGGGGCGCTCTGGAAACACCATATATTTT
CDR3: CASSREGRSGNTIYF

V: TRBV4-3
J: TRBJ1-1
D: TRBD1
size: NA
DNA: TGCGCCAGCAGCCAAGTATTACTTCGACAGGGGGCAAGCACTGAAGCTTTCTTT
CDR3: CASSQVLLRQGASTEAFF

V: TRBV3-1/TRBV3-2
J: TRBJ2-4
D: NA
size: NA
DNA: TGTGCCAGCAGCCAAGGGGGGCTAGCAAGCAAAAACATTCAGTACTTC
CDR3: CASSQGGLASKNIQYF

V: TRBV15
J: TRBJ1-6
D: NA
size: NA
DNA: TGTGCCACCAGCAGAGATCACGACACACTGAGCTCCTATAATTCACCCCTCCACTTT
CDR3: CATSRDHDTLSSYNSPLHF

V: TRBV25-1
J: TRBJ2-7
D: TRBD1
size: once
DNA: TGTGCCAGCAGCCGACAGGGGGCCTTCGAGCAGTACTTC
CDR3: CASSRQGAFEQYF

V: TRBV7-6
J: TRBJ2-2
D: TRBD2
size: few
DNA: TGTGCCAGCAGCCCAGATTCGGGGGGGAACACCGGGGAGCTGTTTTTT
CDR3: CASSPDSGGNTGELFF

V: TRBV7-9
J: TRBJ2-1
D: TRBD2
size: NA
DNA: TGTGCCAGCAGCTTCACAATAGCGGGGGGCCCATACAATGAGCAGTTCTTC
CDR3: CASSFTIAGGPYNEQFF